A single sample is the source of the 7 T cell receptor beta chains below, sequenced in a study. TCRdb reprocessed the RT-PCR reads with MiXCR, giving one entry per CDR3 protein. The repertoire holds around 700,000 distinct CDR3 sequences, more than 13% seen once, with 3.6% in the top ten. The specimen was memory CD4+ T cells from blood. Receptors were obtained from a female donor in good health, serving as a healthy control.

This clonotype was counted at least ten times. As DNA, the CDR3 is TGCGCCAGCAGTACCGGGACAGGCGTCTCTGGAAACACCATATATTTT. Encoded protein: CASSTGTGVSGNTIYF. This chain uses TRBV4-3 with TRBJ1-3, with TRBD1 matching over 8 bases. CDR1 is LGHNA, CDR2 YSLEER, per germline. This CDR3 region has 16 residues. V trimming: 6 bases; J trimming: 0 bases; junction bases outside the gene matches: 7.

Only a few counts were recorded for this clonotype. The rearrangement uses TRBV6-2 or TRBV6-3 and TRBJ2-3; D remains unclear. Germline V lookup: CDR1 MNHEY, CDR2 SVGEGT. This CDR3 has 15 amino acids. V lost 0 bases to trimming and J lost 3 bases, with 10 bases between them. The CDR3, as DNA: TGTGCCAGCAGTTACTCGAGCCCTGGGACAGATACGCAGTATTTT. Translating gives CASSYSSPGTDTQYF.

This clonotype has only a few counts. In nucleotides, the CDR3 is TGTGCCAGCTCACAACAGGCGGATCAGCCCCAGCATTTT. This encodes CASSQQADQPQHF. The chain combines TRBV18 with TRBJ1-5; D might be TRBD1 (5 bases). The CDR3 has 13 amino acids. CDR1 and CDR2 (germline): KGHSH, LQKENI. Trimming took 4 bases from V and 5 from J, leaving 9 bases between them. Full variable domain (missing parts from reference TRBV18 and TRBJ1-5): NAGVMQNPRHLVRRRGQEARLRCSPMKGHSHVYWYRQLPEEGLKFMVYLQKENIIDESGMPKERFSAEFPKEGPSILRIQQVVRGDSAAYFCASSQQADQPQHFGDGTRLSIL.

This rearrangement joins TRBV3-1 to TRBJ2-1, with 9 positions matching TRBD2. The ends lost 5 bases at V and 0 bases at J; junction bases unmatched: 8. From germline, CDR1 is LGHDT and CDR2 YNNKEL (reference sequence). This CDR3 region has 17 residues. DNA of the CDR3: TGTGCCAGCAGCGATGGACTAGCGAGTTACTCCTACAATGAGCAGTTCTTC. It encodes CASSDGLASYSYNEQFF.

The chain combines TRBV7-9 with TRBJ1-1; possibly TRBD1 for D (6 bases). CDR1 SEHNR and CDR2 FQNEAQ come from the germline V gene (reference sequence). With 7 bases removed from V and 3 bases from J, the gap between germline ends came to 18 bases. This CDR3 region has 15 residues. DNA for the CDR3: TGTGCCAGCAACAATATGGGGGCGGGGGACACTGAAGCTTTCTTT. It translates to CASNNMGAGDTEAFF.

This chain joins TRBV7-2 and TRBJ1-1; the D gene is possibly TRBD1 (5 bases). The germline CDR1 and CDR2 sequences are SGHTA and FQGNSA. The CDR3 loop spans 15 amino acids. Between the trimmed V and J ends, which lost 5 bases and 1 base, there was a span of 14 bases. The CDR3 region has the DNA TGTGCCAGCAGCCTATGGATGGGGGGGAACACTGAAGCTTTCTTT. Its protein is CASSLWMGGNTEAFF.

J is TRBJ1-5 and V is TRBV28, with D possibly matching TRBD1 (6 bases). This CDR3 has 16 amino acids. Trimming cost V 2 bases and J 0 bases, with 11 bases left between them. Germline V gene lookup returns CDR1 MDHEN and CDR2 SYDVKM. The CDR3 DNA reads TGTGCCAGCAGTTTACAACAGGGCTATAGCAATCAGCCCCAGCATTTT. It is translated as CASSLQQGYSNQPQHF.